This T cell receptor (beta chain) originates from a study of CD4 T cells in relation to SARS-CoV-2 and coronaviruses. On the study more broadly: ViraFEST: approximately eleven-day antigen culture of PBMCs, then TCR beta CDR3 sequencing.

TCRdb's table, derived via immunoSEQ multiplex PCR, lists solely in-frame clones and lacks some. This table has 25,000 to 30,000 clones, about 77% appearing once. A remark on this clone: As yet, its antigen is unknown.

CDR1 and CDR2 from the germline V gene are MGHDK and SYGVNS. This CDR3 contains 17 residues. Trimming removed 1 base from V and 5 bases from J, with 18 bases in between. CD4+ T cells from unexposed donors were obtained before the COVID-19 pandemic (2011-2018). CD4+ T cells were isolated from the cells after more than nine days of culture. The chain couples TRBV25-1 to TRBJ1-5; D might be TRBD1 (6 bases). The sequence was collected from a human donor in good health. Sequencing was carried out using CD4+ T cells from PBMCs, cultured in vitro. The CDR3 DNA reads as TGTGCCAGCAGTGAATCCGGCAACAGGGCGTGGGATCAGCCCCAGCATTTT. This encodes CASSESGNRAWDQPQHF.